The 4 T cell receptor beta chains given below trace back to one sample, sequenced in a study of technical replicates of blood from a handful of donors. Some clones are missing from TCRdb's copy, which holds only in-frame ones; the method was immunoSEQ multiplex PCR. The repertoire holds 68,000 or so clones, with roughly 92% as singletons. Sequencing used T cells isolated from PBMCs. Every receptor here comes from a human donor in good health.

J is TRBJ2-3 and V is TRBV2; D not certain. With 2 bases removed from V and 0 bases from J, the gap between germline ends came to 3 bases. Per germline, CDR1 SNHLY and CDR2 FYNNEI. The CDR3 spans 13 residues. CDR3 sequence (DNA): TGTGCCAGCAGTGAACTCAGCACAGATACGCAGTATTTT. It yields the protein CASSELSTDTQYF.

The rearrangement links TRBV5-6 to TRBJ1-3; 7 bases agree with TRBD1. Trimming at V came to 4 bases and at J to 0 bases, leaving 7 bases not matched to a gene. The CDR3 runs 16 residues. In germline, CDR1 is SGHDT, CDR2 YYEEEE. The CDR3 DNA reads as TGTGCCAGCAGCGGACAGGAGAGGTCCTCTGGAAACACCATATATTTT. It specifies CASSGQERSSGNTIYF.

The table lists this clone with a count of one. This chain links TRBV5-1 with TRBJ2-7; 9 bases map to TRBD2. This CDR3 is 14 amino acids long. V trimming: 4 bases; J trimming: 4 bases; junction bases outside the gene matches: 6. Germline values: CDR1 SGHRS, CDR2 YFSETQ. Here the CDR3 reads CASSRLAELYEQYF. CDR3 coding DNA: TGCGCCAGCAGCAGACTAGCGGAGCTATACGAGCAGTACTTC.

The gene calls are TRBV5-1 and TRBJ1-2, with a weak D call TRBD1 (6 bases). Trimming stripped 0 bases from V and 3 bases from J, with 12 bases between. This CDR3 contains 15 residues. Per germline, CDR1 SGHRS and CDR2 YFSETQ. CDR3 in DNA: TGCGCCAGCAGCTTGGAGGGGGGGCTCTACTATGGCTACACCTTC. Translated: CASSLEGGLYYGYTF.